The TCR beta chain under discussion was sequenced for a study of CD8+ T cells in alopecia areata. Overall study context: Treated patients took oral tofacitinib at 5 to 10 mg twice daily. Treated patients were scored for severity by percent of scalp affected.

CDR1 and CDR2 (germline): LNHDA, SQIVND (reference sequence). Losses at the gene ends were 9 bases for V and 3 bases for J; bases not matched to a gene: 9. CDR3 length: 15 residues. Study outcomes and limitations: Throughout tofacitinib, many expanded lesional clones continued to persist in scalp and blood.

The sequencing template was cDNA reverse transcribed from extracted RNA. Measured with immunoSEQ multiplex PCR; TCRdb has only the in-frame clones, and not every one. In the table there are about 110,000 clones, about 60% of which are singletons. Treatment denoted: oral pan-JAK inhibitor, 5-10 mg twice daily. As for this clone: Its antigen is as yet unknown.

This TCR derives from a human donor with alopecia areata. The genes are TRBV19 and TRBJ2-4; 9 bases are a match to TRBD1. Sequences were derived from CD8+ T cells sorted from blood, sampled at week 24, from a patient treated with tofacitinib. This chain's CDR3 is CASARDREGKNIQYF. Here the CDR3 DNA reads TGTGCCAGCGCGAGGGACAGGGAGGGCAAAAACATTCAGTACTTC.